This TCR beta chain was found in a study of human T cells and chemical hapten exposure. This clonotype was seen more than once but under ten times. The V gene's germline CDR1 is SQVTM and CDR2 ANQGSEA. With 1 base removed from V and 0 bases from J, the gap between germline ends came to 9 bases. The CDR3 is 15 amino acids. This sample's time point: patch test 2, 6 weeks after DPC sensitization. Described treatment: therapeutic diphenylcyclopropenone sensitization with weekly scalp DPC. The library gave individual cDNA molecules unique molecular identifiers. TCRdb ran MiXCR on the RACE reads and lists one entry per CDR3 protein. This table holds a few hundred thousand distinct CDR3 sequences, about 6.9% found once.

The chain couples TRBV29-1 to TRBJ1-4; perhaps TRBD1 as D (5 bases). The sequencing here drew on whole blood, taken in connection with sensitization to the hapten diphenylcyclopropenone (DPC). This receptor was obtained from a young woman with alopecia areata. Some clones in this sample may be carry-over from other donors' samples. CDR3 DNA sequence: TGCAGCGTTGAAGGGCGGGGCCCAACTAATGAAAAACTGTTTTTT. This codes for CSVEGRGPTNEKLFF.